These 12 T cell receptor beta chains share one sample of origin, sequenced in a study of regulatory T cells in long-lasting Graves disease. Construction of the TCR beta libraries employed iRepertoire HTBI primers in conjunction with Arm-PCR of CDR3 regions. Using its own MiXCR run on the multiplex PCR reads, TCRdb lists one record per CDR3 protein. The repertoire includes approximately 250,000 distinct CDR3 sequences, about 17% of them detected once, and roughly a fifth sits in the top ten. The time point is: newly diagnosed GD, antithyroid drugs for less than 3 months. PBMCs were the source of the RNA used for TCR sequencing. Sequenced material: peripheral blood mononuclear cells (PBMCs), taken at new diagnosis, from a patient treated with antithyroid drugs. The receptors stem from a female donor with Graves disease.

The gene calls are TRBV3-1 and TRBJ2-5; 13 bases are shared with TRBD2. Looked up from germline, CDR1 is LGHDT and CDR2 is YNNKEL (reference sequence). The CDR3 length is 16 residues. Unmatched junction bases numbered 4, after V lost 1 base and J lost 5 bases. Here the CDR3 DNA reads TGTGCCAGCAGCCAAGGGACTAGCGGGGGATGGGAGACCCAGTACTTC. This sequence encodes CASSQGTSGGWETQYF.

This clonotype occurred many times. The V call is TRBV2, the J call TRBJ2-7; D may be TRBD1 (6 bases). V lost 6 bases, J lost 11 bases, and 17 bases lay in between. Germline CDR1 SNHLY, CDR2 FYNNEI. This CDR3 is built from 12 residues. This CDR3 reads CASRLQGRRKYF. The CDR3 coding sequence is TGTGCCAGCAGGCTACAGGGACGTCGAAAGTACTTC.

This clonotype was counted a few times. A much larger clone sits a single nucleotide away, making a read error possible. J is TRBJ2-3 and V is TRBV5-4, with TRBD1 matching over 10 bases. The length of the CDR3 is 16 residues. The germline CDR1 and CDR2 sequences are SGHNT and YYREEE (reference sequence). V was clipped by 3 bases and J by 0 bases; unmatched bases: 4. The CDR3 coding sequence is TGTGCCAGCAGCTACCGACAGGGGGCTAGCACAGATACGCAGTATTTT. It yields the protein CASSYRQGASTDTQYF. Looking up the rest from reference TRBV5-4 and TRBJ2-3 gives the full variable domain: ETGVTQSPTHLIKTRGQQVTLRCSSQSGHNTVSWYQQALGQGPQFIFQYYREEENGRGNFPPRFSGLQFPNYSSELNVNALELDDSALYLCASSYRQGASTDTQYFGPGTRLTVL.

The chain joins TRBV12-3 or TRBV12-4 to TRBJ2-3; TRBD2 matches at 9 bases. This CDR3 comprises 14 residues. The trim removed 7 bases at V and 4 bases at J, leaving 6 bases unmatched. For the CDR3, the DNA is TGTGCCAGCACCTTAGCGGGAGTCGCAGATACGCAGTATTTT. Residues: CASTLAGVADTQYF.

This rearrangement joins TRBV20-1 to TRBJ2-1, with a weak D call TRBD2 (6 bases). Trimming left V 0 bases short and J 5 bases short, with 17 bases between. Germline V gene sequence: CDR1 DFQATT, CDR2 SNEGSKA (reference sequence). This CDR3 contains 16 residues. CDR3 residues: CSARDPSAGTDNEQFF. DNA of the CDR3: TGCAGTGCTAGAGACCCCTCGGCGGGAACCGACAATGAGCAGTTCTTC.

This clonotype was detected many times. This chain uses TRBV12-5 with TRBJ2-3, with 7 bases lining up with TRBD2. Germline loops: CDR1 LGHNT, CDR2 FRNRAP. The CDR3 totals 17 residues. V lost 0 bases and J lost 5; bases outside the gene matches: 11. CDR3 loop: CASGLVQWEGRKDTQYF. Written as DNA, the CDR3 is TGTGCTAGTGGTTTGGTACAGTGGGAGGGCCGTAAAGATACGCAGTATTTT.

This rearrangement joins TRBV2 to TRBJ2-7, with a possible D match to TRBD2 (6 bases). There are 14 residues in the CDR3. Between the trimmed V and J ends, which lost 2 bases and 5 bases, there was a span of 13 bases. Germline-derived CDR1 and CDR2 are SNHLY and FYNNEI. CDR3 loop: CASSESAGINEQYF. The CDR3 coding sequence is TGTGCCAGCAGTGAAAGCGCGGGAATCAACGAGCAGTACTTC.

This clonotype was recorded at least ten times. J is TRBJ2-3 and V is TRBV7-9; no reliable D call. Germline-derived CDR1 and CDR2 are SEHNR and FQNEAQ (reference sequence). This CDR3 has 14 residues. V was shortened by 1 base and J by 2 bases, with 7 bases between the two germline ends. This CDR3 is CASSLGIITDTQYF. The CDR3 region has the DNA TGTGCCAGCAGCTTAGGAATTATCACAGATACGCAGTATTTT.

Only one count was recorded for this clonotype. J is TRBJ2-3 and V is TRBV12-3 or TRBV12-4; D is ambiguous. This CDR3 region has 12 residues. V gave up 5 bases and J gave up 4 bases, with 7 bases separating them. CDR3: CASSDASDTQYF. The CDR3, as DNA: TGTGCCAGCAGTGATGCATCAGATACGCAGTATTTT.

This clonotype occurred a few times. This CDR3 is CASSVEAEGSTGELFF. The DNA of the CDR3 is TGTGCCAGCAGCGTAGAGGCGGAAGGGTCGACCGGGGAGCTGTTTTTT. V and J are TRBV9 and TRBJ2-2; no reliable D call. CDR1 and CDR2 from the germline V gene are SGDLS and YYNGEE. This CDR3 has 16 amino acids. Trimming removed 0 bases at V and 5 bases at J, with 14 bases between.

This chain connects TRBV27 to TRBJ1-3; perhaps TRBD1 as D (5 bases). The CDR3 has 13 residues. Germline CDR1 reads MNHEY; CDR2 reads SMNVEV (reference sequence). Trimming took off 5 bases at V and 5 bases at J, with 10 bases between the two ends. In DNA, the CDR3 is TGTGCCAGCAGTCAGGGTGCTAGAAACACCATATATTTT. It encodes CASSQGARNTIYF.

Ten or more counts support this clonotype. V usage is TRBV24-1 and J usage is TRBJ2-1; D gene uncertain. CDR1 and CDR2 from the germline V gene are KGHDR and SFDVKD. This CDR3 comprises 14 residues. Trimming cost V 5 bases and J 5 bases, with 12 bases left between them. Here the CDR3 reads CATSAARPNNEQFF. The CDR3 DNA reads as TGTGCCACCAGTGCGGCTCGCCCTAACAATGAGCAGTTCTTC.